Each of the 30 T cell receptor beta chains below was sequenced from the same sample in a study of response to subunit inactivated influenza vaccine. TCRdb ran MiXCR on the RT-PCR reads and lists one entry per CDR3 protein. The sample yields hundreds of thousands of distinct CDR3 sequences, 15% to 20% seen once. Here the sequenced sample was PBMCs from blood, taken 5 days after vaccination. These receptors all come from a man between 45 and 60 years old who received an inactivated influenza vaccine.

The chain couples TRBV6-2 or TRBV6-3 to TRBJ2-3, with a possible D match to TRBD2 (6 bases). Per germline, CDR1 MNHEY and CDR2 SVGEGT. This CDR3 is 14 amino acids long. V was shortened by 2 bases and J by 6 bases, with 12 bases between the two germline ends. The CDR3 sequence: CASSYAPLADTQYF. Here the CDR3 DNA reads TGTGCCAGCAGTTACGCGCCCCTAGCGGATACGCAGTATTTT.

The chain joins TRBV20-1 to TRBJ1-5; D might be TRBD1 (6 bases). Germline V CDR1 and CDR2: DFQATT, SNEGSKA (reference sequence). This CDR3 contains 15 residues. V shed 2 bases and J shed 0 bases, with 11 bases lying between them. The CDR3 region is CSARKDSYSNQPQHF. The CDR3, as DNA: TGCAGTGCTAGAAAGGACAGTTATAGCAATCAGCCCCAGCATTTT.

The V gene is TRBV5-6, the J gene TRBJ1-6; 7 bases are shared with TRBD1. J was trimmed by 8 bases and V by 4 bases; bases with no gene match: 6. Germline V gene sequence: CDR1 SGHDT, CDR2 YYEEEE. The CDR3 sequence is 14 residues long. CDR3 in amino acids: CASSQDRLHSPLHF. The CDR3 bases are TGTGCCAGCAGCCAGGACAGGCTCCATTCACCCCTCCACTTT.

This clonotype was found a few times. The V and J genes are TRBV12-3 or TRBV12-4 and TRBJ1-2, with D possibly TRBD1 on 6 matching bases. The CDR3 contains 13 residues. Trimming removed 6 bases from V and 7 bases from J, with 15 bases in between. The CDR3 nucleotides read TGTGCCAGCAGCTCCTTCGGGACACTTGGCTACACCTTC. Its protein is CASSSFGTLGYTF.

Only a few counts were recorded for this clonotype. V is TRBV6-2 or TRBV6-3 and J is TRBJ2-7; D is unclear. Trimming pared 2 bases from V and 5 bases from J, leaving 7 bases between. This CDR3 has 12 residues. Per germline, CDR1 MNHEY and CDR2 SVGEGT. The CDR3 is CASSYRADEQYF. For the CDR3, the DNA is TGTGCCAGCAGTTACAGGGCCGACGAGCAGTACTTC.

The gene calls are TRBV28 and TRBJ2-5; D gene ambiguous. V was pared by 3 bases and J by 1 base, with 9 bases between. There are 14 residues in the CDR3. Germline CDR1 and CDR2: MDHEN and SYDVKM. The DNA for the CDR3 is TGTGCCAGCAGTTTTCCGGCAGCCCAAGAGACCCAGTACTTC. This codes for CASSFPAAQETQYF.

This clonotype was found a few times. The CDR3 loop reads CASSQGHGGYGSDTQYF. The CDR3 DNA follows: TGCGCCAGCAGCCAAGGACATGGGGGGTACGGATCAGATACGCAGTATTTT. The V call is TRBV4-3, the J call TRBJ2-3, with TRBD2 as a possible D gene (6 bases). Trimming stripped 1 base from V and 4 bases from J, with 18 bases between. The germline V gene encodes CDR1 LGHNA and CDR2 YSLEER. The CDR3 sequence is 17 residues long.

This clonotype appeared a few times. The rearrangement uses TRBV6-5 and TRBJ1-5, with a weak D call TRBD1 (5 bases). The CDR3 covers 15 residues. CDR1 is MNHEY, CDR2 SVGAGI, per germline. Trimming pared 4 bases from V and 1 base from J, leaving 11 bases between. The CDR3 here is CASSSGMVSNQPQHF. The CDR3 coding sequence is TGTGCCAGCAGTTCAGGGATGGTAAGCAATCAGCCCCAGCATTTT.

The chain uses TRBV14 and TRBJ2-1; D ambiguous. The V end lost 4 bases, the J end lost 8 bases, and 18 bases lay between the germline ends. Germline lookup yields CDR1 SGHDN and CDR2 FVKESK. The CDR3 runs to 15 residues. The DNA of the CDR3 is TGTGCCAGCAGCCGCCTTAGAAGGCCCTCAGATGAGCAGTTCTTC. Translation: CASSRLRRPSDEQFF.

CDR3 bases: TGTGCCAGCAGCCAAGATGGGGCAGCTCCTAATGAAAAACTGTTTTTT. The encoded protein is CASSQDGAAPNEKLFF. The rearrangement joins TRBV4-2 to TRBJ1-4; the D gene is possibly TRBD1 (5 bases). V was trimmed by 0 bases and J by 3 bases, leaving 11 bases between them. The germline gives CDR1 LGHNA, CDR2 YNFKEQ. The CDR3 runs to 16 residues.

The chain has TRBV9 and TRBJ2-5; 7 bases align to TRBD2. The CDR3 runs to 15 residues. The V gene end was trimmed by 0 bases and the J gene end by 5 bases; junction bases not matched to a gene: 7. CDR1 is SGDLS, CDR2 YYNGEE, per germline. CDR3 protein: CASSVGLLAMETQYF. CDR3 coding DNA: TGTGCCAGCAGCGTAGGTTTACTAGCGATGGAGACCCAGTACTTC.

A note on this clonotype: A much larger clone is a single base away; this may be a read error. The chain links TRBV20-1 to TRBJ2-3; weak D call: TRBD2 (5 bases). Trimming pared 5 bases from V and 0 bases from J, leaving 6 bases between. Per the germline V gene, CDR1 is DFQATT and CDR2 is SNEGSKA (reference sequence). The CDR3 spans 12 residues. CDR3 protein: CSAWTSTDTQYF. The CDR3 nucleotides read TGCAGTGCTTGGACTAGCACAGATACGCAGTATTTT.

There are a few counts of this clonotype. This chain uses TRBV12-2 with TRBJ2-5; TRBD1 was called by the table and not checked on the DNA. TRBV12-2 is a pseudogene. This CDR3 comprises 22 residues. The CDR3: CASRFGQGGESHKRPFQETQYF. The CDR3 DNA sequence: TGTGCAAGTCGCTTCGGACAGGGTGGCGAAAGTCACAAGAGACCCTTTCAAGAGACCCAGTACTTC.

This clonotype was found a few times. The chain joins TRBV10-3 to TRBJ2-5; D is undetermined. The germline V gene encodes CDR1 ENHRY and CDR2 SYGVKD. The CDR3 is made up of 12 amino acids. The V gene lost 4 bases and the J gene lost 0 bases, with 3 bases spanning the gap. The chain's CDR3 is CAISVNQETQYF. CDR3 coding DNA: TGTGCCATCAGTGTCAACCAAGAGACCCAGTACTTC.

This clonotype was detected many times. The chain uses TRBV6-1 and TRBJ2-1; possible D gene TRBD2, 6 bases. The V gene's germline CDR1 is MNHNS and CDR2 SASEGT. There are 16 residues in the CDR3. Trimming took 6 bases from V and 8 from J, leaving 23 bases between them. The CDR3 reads CASRRTRGQREDEQFF. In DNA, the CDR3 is TGTGCCAGCAGACGTACGCGGGGCCAGAGGGAAGATGAGCAGTTCTTC.

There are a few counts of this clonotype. In DNA form, the CDR3 reads TGCGCCAGCAGCACCCGACAGGGGGGGGCCGGGGAGCTGTTTTTT. As protein: CASSTRQGGAGELFF. V and J are TRBV5-1 and TRBJ2-2; 9 bases match TRBD1. The CDR3 has 15 amino acids. After removal of 4 bases from V and 6 bases from J, the junction contained 7 bases not matched to a gene. Germline assignment: CDR1 SGHRS and CDR2 YFSETQ.

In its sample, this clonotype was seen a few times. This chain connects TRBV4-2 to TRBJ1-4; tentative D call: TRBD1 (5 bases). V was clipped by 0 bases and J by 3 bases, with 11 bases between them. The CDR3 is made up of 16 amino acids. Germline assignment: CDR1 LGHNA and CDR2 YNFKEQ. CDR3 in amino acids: CASSQENRGANEKLFF. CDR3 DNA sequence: TGTGCCAGCAGCCAAGAGAATCGGGGGGCTAATGAAAAACTGTTTTTT.

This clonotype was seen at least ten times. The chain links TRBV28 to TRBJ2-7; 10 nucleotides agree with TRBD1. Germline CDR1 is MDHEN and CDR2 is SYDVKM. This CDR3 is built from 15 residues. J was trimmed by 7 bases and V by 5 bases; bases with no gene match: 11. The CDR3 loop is CASSTAGQGVREQYF. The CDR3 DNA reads TGTGCCAGCAGTACCGCCGGACAGGGGGTGAGGGAGCAGTACTTC.

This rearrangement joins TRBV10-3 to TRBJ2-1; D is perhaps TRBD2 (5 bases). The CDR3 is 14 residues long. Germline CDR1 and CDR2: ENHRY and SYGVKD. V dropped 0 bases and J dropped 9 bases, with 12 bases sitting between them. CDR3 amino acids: CAISESLGISEQFF. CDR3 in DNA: TGTGCCATCAGTGAGTCGCTCGGGATAAGTGAGCAGTTCTTC.

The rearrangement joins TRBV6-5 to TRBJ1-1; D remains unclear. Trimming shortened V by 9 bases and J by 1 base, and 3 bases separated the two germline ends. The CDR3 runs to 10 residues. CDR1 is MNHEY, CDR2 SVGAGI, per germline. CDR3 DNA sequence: TGTGCCAGGGCGAACACTGAAGCTTTCTTT. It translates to CARANTEAFF.

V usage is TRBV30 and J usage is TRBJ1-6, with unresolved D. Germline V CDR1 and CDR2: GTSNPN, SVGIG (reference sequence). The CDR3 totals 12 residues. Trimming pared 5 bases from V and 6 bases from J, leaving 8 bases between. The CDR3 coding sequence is TGTGCCTGGCGGGAGGGTAATTCACCCCTCCACTTT. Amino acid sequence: CAWREGNSPLHF.

CDR3 in amino acids: CSASRTSGKDEQFF. The CDR3 DNA follows: TGCAGTGCTTCAAGGACTAGCGGGAAGGATGAGCAGTTCTTC. V is TRBV20-1 and J is TRBJ2-1; TRBD2 agrees at 12 bases. Germline lookup yields CDR1 DFQATT and CDR2 SNEGSKA (reference sequence). The CDR3 totals 14 residues. Losses at the gene ends were 5 bases for V and 8 bases for J; bases not matched to a gene: 7.

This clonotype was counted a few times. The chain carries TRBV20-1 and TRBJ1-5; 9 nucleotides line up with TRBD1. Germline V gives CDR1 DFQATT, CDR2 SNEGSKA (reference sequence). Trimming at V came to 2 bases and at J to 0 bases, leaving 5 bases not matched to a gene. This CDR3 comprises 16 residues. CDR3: CSARPGQGYSNQPQHF. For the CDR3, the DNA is TGCAGTGCTAGACCGGGACAGGGTTATAGCAATCAGCCCCAGCATTTT.

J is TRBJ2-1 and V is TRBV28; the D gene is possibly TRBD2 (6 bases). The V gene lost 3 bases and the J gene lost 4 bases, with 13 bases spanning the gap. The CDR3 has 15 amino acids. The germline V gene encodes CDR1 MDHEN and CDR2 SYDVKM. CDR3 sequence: CASSLGRDWYNEQFF. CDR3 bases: TGTGCCAGCAGTTTGGGCCGGGACTGGTACAATGAGCAGTTCTTC.

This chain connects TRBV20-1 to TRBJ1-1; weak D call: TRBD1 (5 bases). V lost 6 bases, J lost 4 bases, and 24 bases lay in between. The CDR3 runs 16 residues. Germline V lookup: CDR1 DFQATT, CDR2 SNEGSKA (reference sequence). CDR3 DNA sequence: TGCAGTGCGCGTACCGGGCCCAGGGAAAGGGGCACTGAAGCTTTCTTT. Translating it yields CSARTGPRERGTEAFF.

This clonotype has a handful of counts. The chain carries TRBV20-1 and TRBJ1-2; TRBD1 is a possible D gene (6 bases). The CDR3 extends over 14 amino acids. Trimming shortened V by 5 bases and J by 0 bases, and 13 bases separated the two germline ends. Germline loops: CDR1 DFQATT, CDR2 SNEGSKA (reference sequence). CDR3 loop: CSADPDSSNYGYTF. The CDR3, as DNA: TGCAGTGCTGACCCGGACAGCTCTAACTATGGCTACACCTTC.

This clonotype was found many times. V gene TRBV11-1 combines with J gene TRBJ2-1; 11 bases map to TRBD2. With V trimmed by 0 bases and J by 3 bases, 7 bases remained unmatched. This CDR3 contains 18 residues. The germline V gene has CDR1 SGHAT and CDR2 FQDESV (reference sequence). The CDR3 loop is CASSLADLLAGVYNEQFF. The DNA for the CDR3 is TGTGCCAGCAGCTTAGCCGACCTACTAGCGGGAGTCTACAATGAGCAGTTCTTC.

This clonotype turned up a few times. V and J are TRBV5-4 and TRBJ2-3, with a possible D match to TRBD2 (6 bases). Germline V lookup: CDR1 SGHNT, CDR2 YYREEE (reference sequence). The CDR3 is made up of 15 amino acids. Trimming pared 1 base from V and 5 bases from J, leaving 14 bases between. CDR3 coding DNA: TGTGCCAGCAGCTTGTCGGGAGTTGTTGGAGATACGCAGTATTTT. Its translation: CASSLSGVVGDTQYF.

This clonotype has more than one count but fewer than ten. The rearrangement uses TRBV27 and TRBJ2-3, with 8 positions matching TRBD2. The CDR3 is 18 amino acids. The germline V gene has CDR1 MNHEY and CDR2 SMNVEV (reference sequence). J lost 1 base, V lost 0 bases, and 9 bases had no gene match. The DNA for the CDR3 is TGTGCCAGCAGTTTATCCCAGCTTAGGGGACTAGGCACAGATACGCAGTATTTT. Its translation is CASSLSQLRGLGTDTQYF.

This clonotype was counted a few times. The CDR3 bases are TGCGCCAGCAGCCGACTATCCGACCCCGTGAGCTACGAGCAGTACTTC. Protein product: CASSRLSDPVSYEQYF. J is TRBJ2-7 and V is TRBV4-1; possibly TRBD2 for D (5 bases). Trimming shortened V by 4 bases and J by 3 bases, and 19 bases separated the two germline ends. The CDR3 is made up of 16 amino acids. Looked up from germline, CDR1 is MGHRA and CDR2 is YSYEKL.